The entry below gives a single T cell receptor (beta chain) sequence along with its context. Generated by immunoSEQ multiplex PCR, the TCRdb table keeps only in-frame clones and is missing some. The sample carries some 110,000 clones, roughly 84% recorded once. Germline V gives CDR1 SQVTM, CDR2 ANQGSEA. CDR3 length: 14 residues. Trimming took 5 bases from V and 0 from J, leaving 14 bases between them. The data were taken from a study of blood T cell repertoires in COVID-19. This chain connects TRBV29-1 to TRBJ2-7, with D perhaps assigned TRBD1 or TRBD2 (7 bases each). This clonotype was sampled from a woman aged 25 to 39 who had recovered from COVID-19. The sequenced sample consisted of PBMCs or T cells enriched from blood (not recorded which). The CDR3 reads CSVKAGQLSYEQYF. The CDR3 region has the DNA TGCAGCGTTAAAGCGGGACAGCTCTCCTACGAGCAGTACTTC.